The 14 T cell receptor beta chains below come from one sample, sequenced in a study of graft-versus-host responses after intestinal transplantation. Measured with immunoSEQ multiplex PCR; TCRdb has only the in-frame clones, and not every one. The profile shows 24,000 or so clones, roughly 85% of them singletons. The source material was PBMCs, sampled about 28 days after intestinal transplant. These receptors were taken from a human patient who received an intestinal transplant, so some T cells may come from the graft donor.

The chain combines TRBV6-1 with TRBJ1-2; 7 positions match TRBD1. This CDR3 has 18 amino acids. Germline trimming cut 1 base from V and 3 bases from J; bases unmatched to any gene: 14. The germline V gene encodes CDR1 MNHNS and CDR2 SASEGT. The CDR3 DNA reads TGTGCCAGCAGTGAAGAGATCAGGGGGTATCCATGGTACTATGGCTACACCTTC. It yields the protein CASSEEIRGYPWYYGYTF.

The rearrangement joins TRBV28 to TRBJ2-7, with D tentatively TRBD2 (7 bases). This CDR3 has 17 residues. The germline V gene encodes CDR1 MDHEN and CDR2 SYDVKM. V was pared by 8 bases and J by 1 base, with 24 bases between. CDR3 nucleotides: TGTGCCAGCGAGGGGGGGCCCAATAAAAAACTTTCCTACGAGCAGTACTTC. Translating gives CASEGGPNKKLSYEQYF.

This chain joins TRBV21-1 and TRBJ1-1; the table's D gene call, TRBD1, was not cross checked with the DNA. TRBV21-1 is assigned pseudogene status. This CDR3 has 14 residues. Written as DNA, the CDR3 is TGTGCCAGCAGCAAAAAAAAACAGAACACTGAAGCTTTCTTT. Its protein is CASSKKKQNTEAFF.

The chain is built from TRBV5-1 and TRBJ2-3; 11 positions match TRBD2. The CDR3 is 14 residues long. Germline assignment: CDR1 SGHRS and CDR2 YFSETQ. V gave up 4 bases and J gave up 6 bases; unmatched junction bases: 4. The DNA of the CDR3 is TGCGCCAGCAGCCCCCTAGCGGGGGGTGATACGCAGTATTTT. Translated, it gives CASSPLAGGDTQYF.

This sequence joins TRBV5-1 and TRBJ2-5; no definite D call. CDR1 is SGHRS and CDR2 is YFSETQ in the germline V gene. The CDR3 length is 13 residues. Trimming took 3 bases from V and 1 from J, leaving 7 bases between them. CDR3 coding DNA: TGCGCCAGCAGCTCGGTCGCCCAAGAGACCCAGTACTTC. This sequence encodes CASSSVAQETQYF.

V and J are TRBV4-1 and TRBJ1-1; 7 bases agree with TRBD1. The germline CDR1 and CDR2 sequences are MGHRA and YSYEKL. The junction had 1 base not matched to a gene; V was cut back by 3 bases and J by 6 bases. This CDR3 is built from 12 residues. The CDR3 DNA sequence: TGCGCCAGCAGCCACACAGGGGCTGAAGCTTTCTTT. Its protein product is CASSHTGAEAFF.

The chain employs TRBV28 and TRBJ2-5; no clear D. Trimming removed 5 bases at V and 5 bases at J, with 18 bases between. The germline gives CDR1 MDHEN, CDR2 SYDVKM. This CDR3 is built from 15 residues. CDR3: CASSTSRSLVETQYF. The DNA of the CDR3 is TGTGCCAGCAGTACCTCCAGGAGTTTGGTCGAGACCCAGTACTTC.

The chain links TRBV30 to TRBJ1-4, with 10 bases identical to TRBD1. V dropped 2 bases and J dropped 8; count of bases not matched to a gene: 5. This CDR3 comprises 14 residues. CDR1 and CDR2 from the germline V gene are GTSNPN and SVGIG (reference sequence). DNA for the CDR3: TGTGCCTGGAGTTTCGGGACAGGGGACGAAAAACTGTTTTTT. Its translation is CAWSFGTGDEKLFF.

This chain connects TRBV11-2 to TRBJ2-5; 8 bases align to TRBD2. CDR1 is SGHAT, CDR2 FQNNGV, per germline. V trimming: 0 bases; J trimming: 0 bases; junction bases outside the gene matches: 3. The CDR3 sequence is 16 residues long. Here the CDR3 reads CASSLEISGDQETQYF. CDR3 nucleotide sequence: TGTGCCAGCAGCTTAGAGATTAGCGGGGACCAAGAGACCCAGTACTTC.

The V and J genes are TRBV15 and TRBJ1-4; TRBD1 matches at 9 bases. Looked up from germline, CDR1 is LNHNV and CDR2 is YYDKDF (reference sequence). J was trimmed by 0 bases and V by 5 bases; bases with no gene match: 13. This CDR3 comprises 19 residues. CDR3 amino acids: CATSPGTGSETATNEKLFF. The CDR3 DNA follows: TGTGCCACCAGCCCCGGGACAGGGTCCGAGACGGCAACTAATGAAAAACTGTTTTTT. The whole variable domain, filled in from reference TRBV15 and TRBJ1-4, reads DAMVIQNPRYQVTQFGKPVTLSCSQTLNHNVMYWYQQKSSQAPKLLFHYYDKDFNNEADTPDNFQSRRPNTSFCFLDIRSPGLGDTAMYLCATSPGTGSETATNEKLFFGSGTQLSVL.

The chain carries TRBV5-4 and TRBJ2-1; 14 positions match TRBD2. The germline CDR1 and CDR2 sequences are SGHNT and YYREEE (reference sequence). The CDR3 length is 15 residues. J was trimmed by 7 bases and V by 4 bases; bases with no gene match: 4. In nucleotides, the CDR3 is TGTGCCAGCAGCCGGGGACTAGCGGGAGCTAATGAGCAGTTCTTC. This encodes CASSRGLAGANEQFF.

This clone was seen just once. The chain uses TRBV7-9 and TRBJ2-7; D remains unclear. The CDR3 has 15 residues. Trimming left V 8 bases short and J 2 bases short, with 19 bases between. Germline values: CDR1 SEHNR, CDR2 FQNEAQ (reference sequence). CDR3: CASLGLRLGTYEQYF. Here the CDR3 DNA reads TGTGCCAGCCTGGGGTTGCGTTTGGGAACCTACGAGCAGTACTTC.

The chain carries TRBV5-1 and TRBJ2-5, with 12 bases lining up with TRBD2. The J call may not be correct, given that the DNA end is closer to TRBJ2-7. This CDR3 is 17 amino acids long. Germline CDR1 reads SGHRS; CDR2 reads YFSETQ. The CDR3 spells CASSPRGASGRAYEQYF. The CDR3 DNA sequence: TGCGCCAGCAGCCCCAGAGGGGCTAGCGGGAGGGCTTACGAGCAGTACTTC.

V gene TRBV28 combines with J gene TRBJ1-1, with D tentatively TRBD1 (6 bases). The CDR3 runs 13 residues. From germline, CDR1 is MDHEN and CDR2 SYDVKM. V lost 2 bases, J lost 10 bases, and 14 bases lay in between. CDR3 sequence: CASSLGEGGGAFF. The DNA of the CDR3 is TGTGCCAGCAGTTTAGGGGAGGGGGGTGGAGCTTTCTTT. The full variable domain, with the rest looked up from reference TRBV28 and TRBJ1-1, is DVKVTQSSRYLVKRTGEKVFLECVQDMDHENMFWYRQDPGLGLRLIYFSYDVKMKEKGDIPEGYSVSREKKERFSLILESASTNQTSMYLCASSLGEGGGAFFGQGTRLTVV.